The clone carrying this TCR beta chain has a handful of counts. Its specificity is unknown. In germline, CDR1 is DFQATT, CDR2 SNEGSKA (reference sequence). There are 12 residues in the CDR3. The V and J ends lost 3 bases and 8 bases respectively, with 10 bases between them. This specimen belongs to a study of response to subunit inactivated influenza vaccine. Study-level findings and limits: Researchers suggested that each seasonal influenza vaccination recruits few new T cells.

From the RT-PCR reads, TCRdb called clonotypes with MiXCR, one entry per CDR3 protein. The table has roughly 570,000 distinct CDR3 sequences, 12% to 15% seen once. This receptor was taken from a man aged 50 to 60 who received an inactivated influenza vaccine. V and J are TRBV20-1 and TRBJ1-4; D call uncertain. Sequenced here: PBMCs from blood, sampled approximately 12 days after vaccination. The CDR3 DNA is TGCAGTGCTAGGAGTTGGGAAGAAAAACTGTTTTTT. Its protein is CSARSWEEKLFF.